This TCR beta chain was found in a study of shared clonotypes between healthy human individuals. Points from the study as a whole: Naive subsets typically showed greater estimated richness than memory subsets.

The germline V gene has CDR1 SEHNR and CDR2 FQNEAQ (reference sequence). The V segment lost 0 bases and the J segment 4 bases; nucleotides outside the gene matches: 4. The CDR3 contains 17 residues. This clone was recorded once. Its target is unknown. The authors distributed each subset's genomic DNA evenly over several immunoSEQ plates. This table comes from immunoSEQ multiplex PCR, and its TCRdb copy is limited to in-frame clones, with some not included. The table includes millions of clones, about 95% detected once. Naive CD8 cells lacked CD45RO and underwent positive selection for CCR7, leaving out terminally differentiated effector memory CD45RA+ cells.

This clonotype was obtained from a man in his late teens or twenties in good health. The sample taken for sequencing was naive CD8+ T cells sorted from blood. The rearrangement uses TRBV7-9 and TRBJ2-1; 12 nucleotides match TRBD2. The CDR3 DNA is TGTGCCAGCAGCTTAGCGACTAGCGGGGGAGATTACAATGAGCAGTTCTTC. Its translation: CASSLATSGGDYNEQFF.